This T cell receptor (beta chain) was profiled in a study of blood T cell repertoires in COVID-19. Study overall: COVID-19 samples collected from the United States, Italy and Spain covered acute and convalescent phases. T cells, B-cell-depleted T cells, or PBMCs supplied cDNA or gDNA.

Germline CDR1 KGHDR, CDR2 SFDVKD. The V and J ends lost 3 bases and 9 bases respectively, with 5 bases between them. The CDR3 consists of 11 residues. Authors' methods: Reference gene primers were amplified, and this amplification served to estimate nucleated cell counts. Profiling relied on immunoSEQ multiplex PCR, and the TCRdb table lists in-frame clones only, not all of them. From that table come the V and J calls and clone size; the DNA was used to work out D and trimming. The sample lists about 80,000 clones; around four fifths were seen once. The specimen was peripheral blood. The sequence was obtained from a man older than 75 with active or convalescent COVID-19. The rearrangement joins TRBV24-1 to TRBJ2-1; D gene ambiguous. In nucleotides, the CDR3 is TGTGCCACCAGTGATCCGTTTGAGCAGTTCTTC. Protein sequence: CATSDPFEQFF.